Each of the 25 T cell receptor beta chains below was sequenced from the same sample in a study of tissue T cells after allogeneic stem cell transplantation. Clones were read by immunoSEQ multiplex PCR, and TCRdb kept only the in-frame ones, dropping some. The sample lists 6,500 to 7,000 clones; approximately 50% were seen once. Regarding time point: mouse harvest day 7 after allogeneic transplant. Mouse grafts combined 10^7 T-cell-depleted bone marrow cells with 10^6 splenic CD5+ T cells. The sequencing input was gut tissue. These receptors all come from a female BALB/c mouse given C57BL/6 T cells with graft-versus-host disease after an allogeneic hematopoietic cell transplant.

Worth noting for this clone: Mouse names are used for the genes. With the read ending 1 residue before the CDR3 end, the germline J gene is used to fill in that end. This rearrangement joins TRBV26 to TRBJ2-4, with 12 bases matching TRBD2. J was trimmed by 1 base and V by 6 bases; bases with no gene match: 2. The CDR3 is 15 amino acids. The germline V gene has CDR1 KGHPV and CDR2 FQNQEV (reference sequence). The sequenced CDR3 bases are TGTGCCAGCAGCTGGACTGGGGGGGGTCAAAACACCTTGTAC. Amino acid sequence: CASSWTGGGQNTLY. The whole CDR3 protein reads CASSWTGGGQNTLYF.

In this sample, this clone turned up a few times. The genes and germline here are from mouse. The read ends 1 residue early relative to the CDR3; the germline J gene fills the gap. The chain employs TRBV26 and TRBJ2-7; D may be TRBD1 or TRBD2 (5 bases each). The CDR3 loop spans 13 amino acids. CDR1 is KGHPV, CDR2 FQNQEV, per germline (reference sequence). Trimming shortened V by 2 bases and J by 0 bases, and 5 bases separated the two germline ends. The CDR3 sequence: CASSLGGSYEQYF. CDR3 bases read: TGTGCCAGCAGTCTGGGGGGCTCCTATGAACAGTAC.

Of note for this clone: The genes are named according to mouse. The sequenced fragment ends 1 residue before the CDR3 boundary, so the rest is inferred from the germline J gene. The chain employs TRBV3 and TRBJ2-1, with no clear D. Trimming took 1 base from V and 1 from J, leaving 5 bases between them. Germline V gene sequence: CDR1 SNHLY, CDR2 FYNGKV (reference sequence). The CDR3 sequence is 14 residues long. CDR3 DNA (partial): TGTGCCAGCAGCTTAGACAGAAACTATGCTGAGCAGTTC. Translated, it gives CASSLDRNYAEQF. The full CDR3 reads CASSLDRNYAEQFF.

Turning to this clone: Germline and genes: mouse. The CDR3 here is CASSRLGGENTGQLYF. The DNA read from the CDR3 is TGTGCCAGCAGTCGACTGGGGGGGGAAAACACCGGGCAGCTCTAC. The chain is built from TRBV4 and TRBJ2-2; 11 nucleotides match TRBD2. The read falls 1 residue short of the CDR3 end, and the missing part is taken from the germline J gene. After removal of 6 bases from V and 1 base from J, the junction contained 4 bases not matched to a gene. This CDR3 has 16 amino acids. The V gene's germline CDR1 is LGHDT and CDR2 YNNKQL (reference sequence). Full variable domain (missing parts from reference TRBV4 and TRBJ2-2): ETAVFQTPNYHVTQVGNEVSFNCKQTLGHDTMYWYKQDSKKLLKIMFSYNNKQLIVNETVPRRFSPQSSDKAHLNLRIKSVEPEDSAVYLCASSRLGGENTGQLYFGEGSKLTVL.

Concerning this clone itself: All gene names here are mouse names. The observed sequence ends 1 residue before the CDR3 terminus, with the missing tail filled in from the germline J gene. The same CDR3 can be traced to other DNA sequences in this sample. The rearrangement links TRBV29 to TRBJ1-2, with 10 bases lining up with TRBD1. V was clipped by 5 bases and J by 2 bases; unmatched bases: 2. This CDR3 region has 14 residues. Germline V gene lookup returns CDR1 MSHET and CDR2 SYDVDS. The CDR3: CASSPGQGNSDYTF. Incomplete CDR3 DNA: TGTGCTAGCAGTCCGGGACAGGGGAACTCCGACTACACC.

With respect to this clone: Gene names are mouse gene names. CDR3 DNA, as far as it was read: TGTGCCAGCTCTCCGCGACTGGGTGACCAAGACACCCAGTAC. Protein product: CASSPRLGDQDTQY. The entire CDR3 reads CASSPRLGDQDTQYF. This chain joins TRBV12-2 and TRBJ2-5, with 7 positions matching TRBD2. The read ends 1 residue shy of where the CDR3 ends; the end is completed using the germline J gene. CDR1 and CDR2 from the germline V gene are SGHLS and HYDKME. This CDR3 is 15 amino acids long. With 2 bases clipped from V and 1 base from J, the junction kept 5 bases outside the gene matches.

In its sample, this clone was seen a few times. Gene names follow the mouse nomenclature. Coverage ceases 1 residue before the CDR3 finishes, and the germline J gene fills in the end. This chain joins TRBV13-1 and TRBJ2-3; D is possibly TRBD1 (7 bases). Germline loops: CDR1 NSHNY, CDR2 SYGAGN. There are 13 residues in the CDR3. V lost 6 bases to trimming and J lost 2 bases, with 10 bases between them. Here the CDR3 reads CASTRGDAETLYF. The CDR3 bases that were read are TGTGCCAGCACCAGGGGGGATGCAGAAACGCTGTAT.

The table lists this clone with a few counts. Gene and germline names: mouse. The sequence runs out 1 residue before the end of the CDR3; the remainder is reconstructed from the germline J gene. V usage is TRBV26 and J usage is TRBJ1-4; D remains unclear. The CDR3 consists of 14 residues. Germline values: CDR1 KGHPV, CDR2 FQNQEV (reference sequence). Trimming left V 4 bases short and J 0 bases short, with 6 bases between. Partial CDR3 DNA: TGTGCCAGCAGTCCGACATTTTCCAACGAAAGATTATTT. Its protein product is CASSPTFSNERLF. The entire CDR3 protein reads CASSPTFSNERLFF.

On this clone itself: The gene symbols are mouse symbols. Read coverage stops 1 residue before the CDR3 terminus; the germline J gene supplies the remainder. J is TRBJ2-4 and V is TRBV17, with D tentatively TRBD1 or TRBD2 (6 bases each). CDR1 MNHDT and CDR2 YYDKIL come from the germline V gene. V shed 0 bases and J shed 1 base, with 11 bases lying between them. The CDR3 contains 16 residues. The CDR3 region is CASSRDRRGGQNTLYF. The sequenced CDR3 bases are TGTGCTAGCAGTAGAGATCGAAGGGGGGGTCAAAACACCTTGTAC.

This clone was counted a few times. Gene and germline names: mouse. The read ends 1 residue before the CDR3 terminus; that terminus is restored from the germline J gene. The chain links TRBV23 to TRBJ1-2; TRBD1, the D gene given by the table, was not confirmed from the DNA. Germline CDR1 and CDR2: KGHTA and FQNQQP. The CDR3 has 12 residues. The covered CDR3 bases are TGCTCCAGCAGTGTAAGGGACTCCGACTACACC. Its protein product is CSSSVRDSDYT. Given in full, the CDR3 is CSSSVRDSDYTF.

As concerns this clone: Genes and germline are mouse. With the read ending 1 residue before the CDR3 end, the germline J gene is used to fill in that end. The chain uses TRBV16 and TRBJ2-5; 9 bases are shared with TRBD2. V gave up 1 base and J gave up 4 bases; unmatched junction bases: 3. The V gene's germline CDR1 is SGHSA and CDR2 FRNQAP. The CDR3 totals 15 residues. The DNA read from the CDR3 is TGTGCAAGCAGCTTAGGCGACTGGGGGAAAGACACCCAGTAC. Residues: CASSLGDWGKDTQY. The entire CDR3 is CASSLGDWGKDTQYF.

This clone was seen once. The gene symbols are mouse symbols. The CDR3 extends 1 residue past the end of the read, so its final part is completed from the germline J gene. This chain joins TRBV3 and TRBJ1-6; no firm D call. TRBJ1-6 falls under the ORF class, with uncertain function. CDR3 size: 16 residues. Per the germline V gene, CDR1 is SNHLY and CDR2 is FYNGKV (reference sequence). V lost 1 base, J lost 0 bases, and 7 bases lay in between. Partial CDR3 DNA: TGTGCCAGCAGCTTAGATCCCCCTTCCTATAATTCGCCCCTCTAC. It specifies CASSLDPPSYNSPLY. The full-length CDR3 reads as CASSLDPPSYNSPLYF.

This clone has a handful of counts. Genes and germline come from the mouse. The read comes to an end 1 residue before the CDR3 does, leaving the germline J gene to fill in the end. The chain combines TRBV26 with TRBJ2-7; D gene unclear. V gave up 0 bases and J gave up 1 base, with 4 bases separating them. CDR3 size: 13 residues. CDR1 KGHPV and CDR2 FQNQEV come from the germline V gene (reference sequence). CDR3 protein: CASSLSQSYEQYF. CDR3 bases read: TGTGCCAGCAGTCTGTCACAATCCTATGAACAGTAC.

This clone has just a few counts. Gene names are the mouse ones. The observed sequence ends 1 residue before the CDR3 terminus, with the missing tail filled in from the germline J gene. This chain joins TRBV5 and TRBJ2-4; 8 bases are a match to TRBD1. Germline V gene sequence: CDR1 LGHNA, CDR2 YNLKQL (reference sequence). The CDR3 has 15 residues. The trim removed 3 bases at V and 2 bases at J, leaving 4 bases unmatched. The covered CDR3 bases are TGTGCCAGCAGCCAGGACAGGGATGATCAAAACACCTTGTAC. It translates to CASSQDRDDQNTLY. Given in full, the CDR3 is CASSQDRDDQNTLYF.

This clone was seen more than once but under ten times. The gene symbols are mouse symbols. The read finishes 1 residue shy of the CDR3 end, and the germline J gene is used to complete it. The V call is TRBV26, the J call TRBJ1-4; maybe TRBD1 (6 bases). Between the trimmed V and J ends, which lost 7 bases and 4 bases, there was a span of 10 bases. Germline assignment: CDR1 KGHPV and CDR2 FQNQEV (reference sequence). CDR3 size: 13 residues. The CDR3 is CASTGGDNERLFF. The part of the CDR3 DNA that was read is TGTGCCAGCACCGGGGGCGACAACGAAAGATTATTT.

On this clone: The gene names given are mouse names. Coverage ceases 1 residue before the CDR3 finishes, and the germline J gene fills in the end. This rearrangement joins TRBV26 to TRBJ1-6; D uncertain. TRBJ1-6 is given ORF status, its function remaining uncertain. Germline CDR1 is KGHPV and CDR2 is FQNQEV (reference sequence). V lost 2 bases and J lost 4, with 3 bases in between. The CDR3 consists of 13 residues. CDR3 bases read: TGTGCCAGCAGTCTGGAGTATAATTCGCCCCTCTAC. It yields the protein CASSLEYNSPLY. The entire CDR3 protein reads CASSLEYNSPLYF.

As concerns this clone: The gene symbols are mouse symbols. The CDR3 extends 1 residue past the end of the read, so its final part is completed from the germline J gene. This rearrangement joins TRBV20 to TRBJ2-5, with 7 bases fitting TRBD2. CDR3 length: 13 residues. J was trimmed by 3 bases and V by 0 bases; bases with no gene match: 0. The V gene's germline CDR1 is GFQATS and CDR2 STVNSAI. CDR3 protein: CGARDWGQDTQYF. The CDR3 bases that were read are TGTGGTGCTAGGGACTGGGGGCAAGACACCCAGTAC.

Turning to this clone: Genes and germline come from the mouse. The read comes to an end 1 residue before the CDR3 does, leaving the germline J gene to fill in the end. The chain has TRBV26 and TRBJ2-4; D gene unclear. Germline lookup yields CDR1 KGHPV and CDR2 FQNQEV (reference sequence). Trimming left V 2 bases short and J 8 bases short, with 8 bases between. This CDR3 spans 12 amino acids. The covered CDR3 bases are TGTGCCAGCAGTCTGCCAGATAGCACCTTGTAC. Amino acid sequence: CASSLPDSTLY. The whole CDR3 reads CASSLPDSTLYF.

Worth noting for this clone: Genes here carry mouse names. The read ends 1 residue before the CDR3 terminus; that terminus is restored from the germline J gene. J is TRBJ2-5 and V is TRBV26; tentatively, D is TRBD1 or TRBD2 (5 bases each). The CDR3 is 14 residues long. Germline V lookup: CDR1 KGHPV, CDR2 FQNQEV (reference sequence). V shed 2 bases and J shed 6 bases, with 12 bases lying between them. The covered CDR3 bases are TGTGCCAGCAGTCTGGAGGGGCAAGGGGACACCCAGTAC. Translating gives CASSLEGQGDTQY. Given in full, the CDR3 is CASSLEGQGDTQYF. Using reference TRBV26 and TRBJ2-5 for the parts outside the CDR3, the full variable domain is NSKVIQTPRYLVKGQGQKAKMRCIPEKGHPVVFWYQQNKNNEFKFLINFQNQEVLQQIDMTEKRFSAECPSNSPCSLEIQSSEAGDSALYLCASSLEGQGDTQYFGPGTRLLVL.

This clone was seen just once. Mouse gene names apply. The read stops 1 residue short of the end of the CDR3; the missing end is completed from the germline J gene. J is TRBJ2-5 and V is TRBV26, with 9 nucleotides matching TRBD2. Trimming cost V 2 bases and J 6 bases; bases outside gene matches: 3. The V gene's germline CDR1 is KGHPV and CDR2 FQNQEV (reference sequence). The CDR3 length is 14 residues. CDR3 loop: CASSLTGGWDTQYF. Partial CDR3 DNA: TGTGCCAGCAGTCTGACTGGGGGGTGGGACACCCAGTAC.

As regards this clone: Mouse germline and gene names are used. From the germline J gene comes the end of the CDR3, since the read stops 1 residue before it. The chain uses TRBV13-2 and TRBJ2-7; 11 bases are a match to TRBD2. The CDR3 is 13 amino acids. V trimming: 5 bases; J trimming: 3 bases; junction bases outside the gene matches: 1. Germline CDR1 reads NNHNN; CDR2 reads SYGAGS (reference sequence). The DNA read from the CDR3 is TGTGCCAGCGGGGGGACTGGGGGCTATGAACAGTAC. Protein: CASGGTGGYEQY. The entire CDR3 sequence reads CASGGTGGYEQYF.

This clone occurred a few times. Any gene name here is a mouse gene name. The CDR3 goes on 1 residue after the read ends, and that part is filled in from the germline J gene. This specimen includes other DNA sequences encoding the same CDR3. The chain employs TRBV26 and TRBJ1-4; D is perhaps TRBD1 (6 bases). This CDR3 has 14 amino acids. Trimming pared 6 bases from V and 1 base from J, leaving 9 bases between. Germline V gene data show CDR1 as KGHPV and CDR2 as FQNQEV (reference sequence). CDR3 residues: CASSLRGSNERLFF. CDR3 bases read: TGTGCCAGCAGCCTCAGGGGTTCCAACGAAAGATTATTT. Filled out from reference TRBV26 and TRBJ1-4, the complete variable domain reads NSKVIQTPRYLVKGQGQKAKMRCIPEKGHPVVFWYQQNKNNEFKFLINFQNQEVLQQIDMTEKRFSAECPSNSPCSLEIQSSEAGDSALYLCASSLRGSNERLFFGHGTKLSVL.

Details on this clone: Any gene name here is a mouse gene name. The CDR3 sequence is CASRRRTSAETLYF. Incomplete CDR3 DNA: TGTGCCAGCAGGAGACGGACTAGTGCAGAAACGCTGTAT. V and J are TRBV26 and TRBJ2-3; possibly TRBD2 for D (5 bases). The CDR3 goes on 1 residue after the read ends, and that part is filled in from the germline J gene. Germline V lookup: CDR1 KGHPV, CDR2 FQNQEV (reference sequence). CDR3 length equals 14 residues. V was shortened by 6 bases and J by 0 bases, with 10 bases between the two germline ends.

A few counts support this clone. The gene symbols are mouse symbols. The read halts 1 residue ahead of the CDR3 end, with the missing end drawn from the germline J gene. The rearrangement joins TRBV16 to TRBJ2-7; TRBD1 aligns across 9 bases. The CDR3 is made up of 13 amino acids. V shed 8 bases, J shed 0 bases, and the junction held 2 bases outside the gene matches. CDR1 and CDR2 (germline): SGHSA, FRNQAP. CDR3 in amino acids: CASLTGGSYEQYF. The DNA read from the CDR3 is TGTGCAAGCCTGACAGGGGGCTCCTATGAACAGTAC.

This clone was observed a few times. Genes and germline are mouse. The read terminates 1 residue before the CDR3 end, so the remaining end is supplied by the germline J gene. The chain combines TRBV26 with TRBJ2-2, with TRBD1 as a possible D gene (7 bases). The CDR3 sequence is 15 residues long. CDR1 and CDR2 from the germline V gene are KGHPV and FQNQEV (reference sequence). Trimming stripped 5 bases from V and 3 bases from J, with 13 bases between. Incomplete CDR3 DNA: TGTGCCAGCAGTAGGAGGGGGCAGGACACCGGGCAGCTCTAC. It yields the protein CASSRRGQDTGQLY. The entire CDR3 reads CASSRRGQDTGQLYF.